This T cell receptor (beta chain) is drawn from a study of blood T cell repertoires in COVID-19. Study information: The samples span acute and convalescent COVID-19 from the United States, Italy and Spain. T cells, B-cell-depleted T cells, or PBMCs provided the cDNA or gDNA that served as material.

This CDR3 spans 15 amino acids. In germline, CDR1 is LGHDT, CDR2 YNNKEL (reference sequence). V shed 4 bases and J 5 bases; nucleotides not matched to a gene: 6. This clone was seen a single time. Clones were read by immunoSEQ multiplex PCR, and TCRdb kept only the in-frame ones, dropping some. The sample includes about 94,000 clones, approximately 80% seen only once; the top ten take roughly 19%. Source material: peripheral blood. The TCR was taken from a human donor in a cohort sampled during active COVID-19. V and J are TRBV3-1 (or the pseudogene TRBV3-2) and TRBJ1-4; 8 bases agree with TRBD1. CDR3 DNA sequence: TGTGCCAGCAGCCTGCCCGGGACAGGCAATGAAAAACTGTTTTTT. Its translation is CASSLPGTGNEKLFF.